The 6 T cell receptor beta chains below were found in one sample sequenced in a study of blood T cell repertoires in COVID-19. Using immunoSEQ multiplex PCR, the repertoire was profiled, and TCRdb retains in-frame clones only, with some absent. The table shows about 300,000 clones, with roughly 89% occurring only once. The specimen sequenced was peripheral blood. Every receptor here comes from a woman in her 30s with COVID-19, enrolled during active disease.

The V and J genes are TRBV5-8 and TRBJ2-5; 7 bases agree with TRBD1. The CDR3 consists of 15 residues. Losses at the gene ends were 5 bases for V and 2 bases for J; bases not matched to a gene: 9. Germline V gives CDR1 SGHTS, CDR2 YDEGEE. The CDR3 is CASSLQGGQQETQYF. DNA for the CDR3: TGTGCCAGCAGTCTCCAAGGGGGCCAACAAGAGACCCAGTACTTC.

This clone was recorded only once. This chain links TRBV2 with TRBJ1-3, with D perhaps matching TRBD1 (6 bases). Germline CDR1 is SNHLY and CDR2 is FYNNEI. The CDR3 has 13 residues. Trimming removed 4 bases from V and 5 bases from J, with 9 bases in between. The DNA for the CDR3 is TGTGCCAGCAGTGGTCAGGGGAGAAACACCATATATTTT. Translation gives CASSGQGRNTIYF.

V gene TRBV9 combines with J gene TRBJ1-1; D is unresolved. Germline V CDR1 and CDR2: SGDLS, YYNGEE. V was trimmed by 5 bases and J by 7 bases, leaving 15 bases between them. The CDR3 is made up of 13 amino acids. The CDR3: CASSTTPRDEAFF. The CDR3 DNA follows: TGTGCCAGCAGTACCACCCCTAGAGATGAAGCTTTCTTT.

The DNA for the CDR3 is TGTGCCAGCAGCCAGGGGGCGCCGGAGACCCAGTACTTC. It translates to CASSQGAPETQYF. The V call is TRBV7-2, the J call TRBJ2-5, with 8 bases identical to TRBD1. Germline V gives CDR1 SGHTA, CDR2 FQGNSA. The CDR3 totals 13 residues. The V gene end was trimmed by 5 bases and the J gene end by 5 bases; junction bases not matched to a gene: 4.

This clone was detected once. The chain employs TRBV4-1 and TRBJ2-1, with 9 bases fitting TRBD1. The CDR3 is made up of 15 amino acids. CDR1 and CDR2 from the germline V gene are MGHRA and YSYEKL. With V trimmed by 4 bases and J by 4 bases, 5 bases remained unmatched. The CDR3 sequence is CASSPGTGTYNEQFF. The CDR3 DNA is TGCGCCAGCAGCCCGGGGACAGGGACATACAATGAGCAGTTCTTC.

The chain carries TRBV4-1 and TRBJ1-4, with D uncertain. CDR1 is MGHRA and CDR2 is YSYEKL in the germline V gene. Trimming removed 0 bases at V and 8 bases at J, with 10 bases between. The CDR3 is made up of 14 amino acids. For the CDR3, the DNA is TGCGCCAGCAGCCAAGAAGACCGAGGGGAAAAACTGTTTTTT. Amino acids: CASSQEDRGEKLFF.